The entry that follows covers one T cell receptor beta chain sequence. The antigen is unknown. The sample belongs to a study of cytomegalovirus exposure and HLA in healthy donors. Study outcomes and limitations: Most TCR sequences proved rare, with some public TCRs found in many donors. Through in vitro validation, a few CMV-associated chains were shown to be specific for CMV antigens. The authors listed 150 to 200 TCR beta chains as cytomegalovirus-associated.

The donors were in the roughly 130-subject validation cohort, distinct from the approximately 670-subject first cohort. Libraries were prepared by immunoSEQ multiplex PCR; TCRdb keeps only in-frame clonotypes and omits some of them. The table lists about 200,000 clones, around four fifths of them singletons. V trimming: 8 bases; J trimming: 4 bases; junction bases outside the gene matches: 6. The CDR3 loop spans 13 amino acids. The V gene's germline CDR1 is MDHEN and CDR2 SYDVKM. This clonotype was sampled from a young woman in good health and CMV-seronegative. Source material: PBMCs. This chain connects TRBV28 to TRBJ2-3, with 7 bases matching TRBD1. The CDR3 region is CASGRQGPDTQYF. Written as DNA, the CDR3 is TGTGCCAGCGGACGACAGGGACCAGATACGCAGTATTTT.